This T cell receptor (beta chain) was recovered during a study of OX40 agonist ivuxolimab in advanced cancers. Notes on the study in general: The specificity for antigen of the expanded peripheral T cells was not determined.

Clones were read by immunoSEQ multiplex PCR, and TCRdb kept only the in-frame ones, dropping some. The table has about 73,000 clones, over 75% seen once; the top ten hold under 0.75%. This clone was picked up a small number of times. Its antigen is still unknown. Here the sequenced sample was CD4+ or CD8+ T cells sorted from blood, taken in a trial of the OX40 agonist ivuxolimab. The source of this sequence is an adult with an advanced solid tumor such as melanoma, head and neck, liver or kidney cancer.

The DNA for the CDR3 is TGCGCCAGCAGCCAAGATCAGGCGGGTTATAATTCACCCCTCCACTTT. Translation gives CASSQDQAGYNSPLHF. This chain uses TRBV4-1 with TRBJ1-6; D ambiguous. The CDR3 loop spans 16 amino acids. CDR1 is MGHRA and CDR2 is YSYEKL in the germline V gene. With 0 bases removed from V and 4 bases from J, the gap between germline ends came to 10 bases.